Following are 21 T cell receptor beta chains from one sample sequenced in a study of blood T cell repertoires in COVID-19. The protocol was immunoSEQ multiplex PCR, while the TCRdb copy is restricted to in-frame clones and leaves out a portion. The table shows over 140,000 clones, with around 78% occurring only once. Sequences were obtained from peripheral blood. These receptors were obtained from a woman aged 80 or older with active or convalescent COVID-19.

The V gene is TRBV11-1, the J gene TRBJ1-5; D is undetermined. The CDR3 totals 15 residues. CDR1 is SGHAT, CDR2 FQDESV, per germline (reference sequence). Trimming left V 1 base short and J 7 bases short, with 14 bases between. The DNA of the CDR3 is TGTGCCAGCAGCTTAGTTTCCCGAGAACTCCAGCCCCAGCATTTT. Protein: CASSLVSRELQPQHF.

The gene calls are TRBV15 and TRBJ2-1; 15 nucleotides agree with TRBD2. Germline loops: CDR1 LNHNV, CDR2 YYDKDF (reference sequence). The CDR3 is made up of 20 amino acids. Unmatched junction bases numbered 9, after V lost 3 bases and J lost 0 bases. The CDR3 nucleotides read TGTGCCACCAGCAGTCCGGGACTAGCGGGGGGCCTGAGCTCCTACAATGAGCAGTTCTTC. Translated, it gives CATSSPGLAGGLSSYNEQFF.

The chain carries TRBV28 and TRBJ2-1, with 9 positions matching TRBD2. CDR3 length: 15 residues. J lost 7 bases, V lost 7 bases, and 11 bases had no gene match. Per germline, CDR1 MDHEN and CDR2 SYDVKM. CDR3 DNA sequence: TGTGCCAGCAACACGCGGGGGGGCCTTTCAAATGAGCAGTTCTTC. Protein sequence: CASNTRGGLSNEQFF.

J is TRBJ1-1 and V is TRBV5-1; D call uncertain. This CDR3 comprises 13 residues. Germline V gene sequence: CDR1 SGHRS, CDR2 YFSETQ. Trimming stripped 4 bases from V and 1 base from J, with 8 bases between. CDR3 in DNA: TGCGCCAGCAGCCCGAGGAGGAACACTGAAGCTTTCTTT. Amino acid sequence: CASSPRRNTEAFF.

This chain connects TRBV4-1 to TRBJ1-2; 7 bases are shared with TRBD1. After removal of 3 bases from V and 8 bases from J, the junction contained 6 bases not matched to a gene. Looked up from germline, CDR1 is MGHRA and CDR2 is YSYEKL. This CDR3 spans 13 amino acids. The CDR3 nucleotides read TGCGCCAGCAGCCACCCGGGACAGAGAGGCTACACCTTC. It specifies CASSHPGQRGYTF.

The chain carries TRBV5-1 and TRBJ2-1, with 7 nucleotides matching TRBD2. This CDR3 spans 17 amino acids. CDR1 is SGHRS and CDR2 is YFSETQ in the germline V gene. V lost 0 bases, J lost 4 bases, and 10 bases stayed unmatched. Here the CDR3 reads CASSLALGGGRYNEQFF. CDR3 sequence (DNA): TGCGCCAGCAGCTTGGCCCTCGGCGGGGGACGATACAATGAGCAGTTCTTC. The full variable domain, its missing parts supplied by reference TRBV5-1 and TRBJ2-1, is KAGVTQTPRYLIKTRGQQVTLSCSPISGHRSVSWYQQTPGQGLQFLFEYFSETQRNKGNFPGRFSGRQFSNSRSEMNVSTLELGDSALYLCASSLALGGGRYNEQFFGPGTRLTVL.

The gene calls are TRBV10-2 and TRBJ1-5, with 11 bases that match TRBD1. CDR3 length: 14 residues. Germline loops: CDR1 WSHSY, CDR2 SAAADI. The V and J ends lost 9 bases and 7 bases, in that order; junction bases with no gene match: 8. The chain's CDR3 is CASWTGGSRQPQHF. Written as DNA, the CDR3 is TGCGCCAGTTGGACAGGGGGCAGTCGGCAGCCCCAGCATTTT.

The chain carries TRBV6-1 and TRBJ1-5; D possibly corresponds to TRBD1 (5 bases). Germline loops: CDR1 MNHNS, CDR2 SASEGT. V lost 2 bases, J lost 3 bases, and 11 bases lay in between. The CDR3 has 15 amino acids. CDR3 residues: CASSEFAGANQPQHF. The CDR3, as DNA: TGTGCCAGCAGTGAATTTGCTGGGGCCAATCAGCCCCAGCATTTT.

This clone has more than one count but fewer than ten. The J gene is TRBJ1-6, the V gene TRBV30; D not resolved. The CDR3 totals 16 residues. V was shortened by 2 bases and J by 0 bases, with 11 bases between the two germline ends. Germline CDR1 GTSNPN, CDR2 SVGIG (reference sequence). Here the CDR3 reads CAWSPKFSSYNSPLHF. For the CDR3, the DNA is TGTGCCTGGAGTCCGAAGTTTAGCTCCTATAATTCACCCCTCCACTTT.

The rearrangement joins TRBV11-2 to TRBJ2-5; 16 bases agree with TRBD2. Germline CDR1 is SGHAT and CDR2 is FQNNGV. The V segment lost 6 bases and the J segment 3 bases; nucleotides outside the gene matches: 4. CDR3 length equals 16 residues. CDR3: CASRKGTSGGEETQYF. The DNA of the CDR3 is TGTGCCAGCAGAAAAGGGACTAGCGGGGGGGAAGAGACCCAGTACTTC.

Relative to its sample, this clone is medium-sized. The chain recombines TRBV30 with TRBJ1-6; the D gene is possibly TRBD1 (6 bases). This CDR3 has 14 amino acids. Per the germline V gene, CDR1 is GTSNPN and CDR2 is SVGIG (reference sequence). The V and J ends lost 3 bases and 9 bases respectively, with 15 bases between them. CDR3 DNA: TGTGCCTGGAGGGGGGCTATGGGCGTTTCACCCCTCCACTTT. Translation gives CAWRGAMGVSPLHF.

CDR3: CASSQYRGVWETQYF. CDR3 DNA sequence: TGTGCCAGCAGCCAATACAGGGGGGTTTGGGAGACCCAGTACTTC. The J gene is TRBJ2-5, the V gene TRBV3-1 (or the pseudogene TRBV3-2), with 8 bases identical to TRBD1. From germline, CDR1 is LGHDT and CDR2 YNNKEL (reference sequence). This CDR3 contains 15 residues. Germline trimming cut 2 bases from V and 5 bases from J; bases unmatched to any gene: 7.

The genes are TRBV2 and TRBJ2-2, with TRBD2 matching over 11 bases. The CDR3 sequence is 19 residues long. V dropped 6 bases and J dropped 0; count of bases not matched to a gene: 12. Germline assignment: CDR1 SNHLY and CDR2 FYNNEI. DNA for the CDR3: TGTGCCAGCAGGACCATAAACCCACTAGCGGGGGCGAACACCGGGGAGCTGTTTTTT. Translating gives CASRTINPLAGANTGELFF.

The V and J genes are TRBV5-1 and TRBJ2-3; maybe TRBD2 (6 bases). CDR1 is SGHRS, CDR2 YFSETQ, per germline. The V end was cut by 4 bases, the J end by 5 bases, with 11 bases between. The CDR3 has 13 amino acids. CDR3 region: CASSVGTQDTQYF. DNA of the CDR3: TGCGCCAGCAGCGTCGGGACTCAAGATACGCAGTATTTT.

The rearrangement uses TRBV5-1 and TRBJ2-1, with D possibly TRBD2 on 6 matching bases. This CDR3 contains 13 residues. Germline CDR1 SGHRS, CDR2 YFSETQ. Trimming cost V 3 bases and J 7 bases, with 11 bases left between them. CDR3 loop: CASSWGVQNEQFF. CDR3 sequence (DNA): TGCGCCAGCAGCTGGGGGGTTCAAAATGAGCAGTTCTTC. The full variable domain, completed using reference TRBV5-1 and TRBJ2-1, is KAGVTQTPRYLIKTRGQQVTLSCSPISGHRSVSWYQQTPGQGLQFLFEYFSETQRNKGNFPGRFSGRQFSNSRSEMNVSTLELGDSALYLCASSWGVQNEQFFGPGTRLTVL.

V is TRBV9 and J is TRBJ1-1; possibly TRBD1 for D (6 bases). Deletions cut 4 bases from V and 0 bases from J, with 10 bases between. The germline V gene has CDR1 SGDLS and CDR2 YYNGEE. The CDR3 runs 14 residues. The CDR3 bases are TGTGCCAGCAGCCCCCGGACAGTGAACACTGAAGCTTTCTTT. This gives the protein CASSPRTVNTEAFF.

J is TRBJ1-6 and V is TRBV28, with a tentative D call TRBD1 (6 bases). Germline CDR1 and CDR2: MDHEN and SYDVKM. The CDR3 has 17 residues. The V gene lost 2 bases and the J gene lost 7 bases, with 18 bases spanning the gap. For the CDR3, the DNA is TGTGCCAGCAGTTTACCACAACAGGGATTGAGGAATTCACCCCTCCACTTT. This codes for CASSLPQQGLRNSPLHF.

In this sample, this clone turned up once. The V and J genes are TRBV7-2 and TRBJ1-2, with TRBD1 matching over 9 bases. The V gene end was trimmed by 1 base and the J gene end by 2 bases; junction bases not matched to a gene: 8. Germline loops: CDR1 SGHTA, CDR2 FQGNSA. This CDR3 has 17 residues. This CDR3 reads CASSLGPGQGSNYGYTF. The CDR3 nucleotides are TGTGCCAGCAGCTTAGGCCCGGGACAGGGTTCAAACTATGGCTACACCTTC.

This clone has just a few counts. This chain uses TRBV9 with TRBJ1-1; 7 positions agree with TRBD1. The CDR3 extends over 15 amino acids. Trimming took 4 bases from V and 1 from J; bases not matched to a gene: 7. CDR1 is SGDLS and CDR2 is YYNGEE in the germline V gene. Here the CDR3 DNA reads TGTGCCAGCAGCCCCACAGGGGCACCGAACACTGAAGCTTTCTTT. Protein: CASSPTGAPNTEAFF.

The chain is built from TRBV7-2 and TRBJ1-4; D is unclear. The CDR3 runs 13 residues. V gave up 1 base and J gave up 10 bases, with 10 bases separating them. Germline CDR1 reads SGHTA; CDR2 reads FQGNSA. DNA for the CDR3: TGTGCCAGCAGCTTAGTGCTAGTGGGAAAACTGTTTTTT. Translation gives CASSLVLVGKLFF. The full variable domain, its missing parts supplied by reference TRBV7-2 and TRBJ1-4, is GAGVSQSPSNKVTEKGKDVELRCDPISGHTALYWYRQSLGQGLEFLIYFQGNSAPDKSGLPSDRFSAERTGGSVSTLTIQRTQQEDSAVYLCASSLVLVGKLFFGSGTQLSVL.

V usage is TRBV5-1 and J usage is TRBJ1-2; 11 bases fit TRBD1. CDR1 and CDR2 from the germline V gene are SGHRS and YFSETQ. The CDR3 is made up of 14 amino acids. J was trimmed by 7 bases and V by 4 bases; bases with no gene match: 6. DNA of the CDR3: TGCGCCAGCAGCGCCGGACAGGGGGCAGGTGGCTACACCTTC. Amino acids: CASSAGQGAGGYTF.